Each of the 13 T cell receptor beta chains below was sequenced from the same sample in a study of shared clonotypes between healthy human individuals (TCRdb year 2020). Library construction relied on the immunoSEQ multiplex PCR assay. The immuneACCESS repertoire file appears here via TCRdb, limited to in-frame rearrangements. These files lack a portion of the clones; in checked studies, under half of the deficit traces to unresolved V genes, and the cause of the others is not known. A total of about 79,000 clones appear in this sample, about 65% of them only once. The leading ten clones occupy over 50% of the sample. The sequenced sample was memory CD8+ T cells sorted from blood. The sample's cell subset or site, from its label and the paper: CD45RO+ cells pooled with CCR7-negative TemRA cells. These TCRs come from a man between 25 and 39 years old in good health.

This chain uses TRBV19 with TRBJ2-2, with 7 bases that match TRBD1. V lost 3 bases, J lost 6 bases, and 7 bases stayed unmatched. The CDR3 runs to 15 residues. Germline V gives CDR1 LNHDA, CDR2 SQIVND (reference sequence). In nucleotides, the CDR3 is TGTGCCAGTAGTATCGACAGGGTTTTTCCCGGGGAGCTGTTTTTT. Its protein product is CASSIDRVFPGELFF.

This chain joins TRBV30 and TRBJ2-3; 10 bases map to TRBD2. Unmatched junction bases numbered 4, after V lost 2 bases and J lost 8 bases. This CDR3 has 13 residues. Germline V lookup: CDR1 GTSNPN, CDR2 SVGIG (reference sequence). The CDR3 loop is CAWSLLAGSTQYF. The CDR3, as DNA: TGTGCCTGGAGTCTACTAGCGGGGAGTACGCAGTATTTT.

This clone was seen a handful of times. V and J are TRBV6-1 and TRBJ2-5; 8 positions match TRBD2. Germline V CDR1 and CDR2: MNHNS, SASEGT. CDR3 length: 14 residues. Germline trimming cut 2 bases from V and 2 bases from J; bases unmatched to any gene: 1. CDR3 DNA sequence: TGTGCCAGCAGTGAACTAGCGGGTCAAGAGACCCAGTACTTC. Translation gives CASSELAGQETQYF.

The chain carries TRBV4-2 and TRBJ1-5; possible D gene TRBD1, 5 bases. Trimming removed 4 bases at V and 6 bases at J, with 19 bases between. From germline, CDR1 is LGHNA and CDR2 YNFKEQ. CDR3 length equals 16 residues. The chain's CDR3 is CASSPTGSGGGQPQHF. Written as DNA, the CDR3 is TGTGCCAGCAGCCCGACCGGGTCGGGGGGTGGTCAGCCCCAGCATTTT.

The table lists this clone with a few counts. The rearrangement joins TRBV2 to TRBJ2-7; D remains unclear. Trimming pared 4 bases from V and 0 bases from J, leaving 13 bases between. This CDR3 contains 15 residues. Germline V gene sequence: CDR1 SNHLY, CDR2 FYNNEI. The CDR3 nucleotides are TGTGCCAGCAGTGTAACGGGTGCTAGCTCCTACGAGCAGTACTTC. Translation: CASSVTGASSYEQYF. Drawing the rest from reference TRBV2 and TRBJ2-7, the complete variable domain is EPEVTQTPSHQVTQMGQEVILRCVPISNHLYFYWYRQILGQKVEFLVSFYNNEISEKSEIFDDQFSVERPDGSNFTLKIRSTKLEDSAMYFCASSVTGASSYEQYFGPGTRLTVT.

The V gene is TRBV7-9, the J gene TRBJ2-1; D might be TRBD2 (5 bases). The CDR3 sequence is 14 residues long. Germline CDR1 and CDR2: SEHNR and FQNEAQ (reference sequence). Deletions cut 3 bases from V and 6 bases from J, with 12 bases between. CDR3 loop: CASSLRASSNEQFF. In DNA, the CDR3 is TGTGCCAGCAGCTTGCGGGCTAGCTCCAATGAGCAGTTCTTC. Based on the CDR3 plus reference TRBV7-9 and TRBJ2-1, the full variable domain is DTGVSQNPRHKITKRGQNVTFRCDPISEHNRLYWYRQTLGQGPEFLTYFQNEAQLEKSRLLSDRFSAERPKGSFSTLEIQRTEQGDSAMYLCASSLRASSNEQFFGPGTRLTVL.

This rearrangement joins TRBV28 to TRBJ2-5; weak D call: TRBD1 (5 bases). V was cut by 6 bases and J by 4 bases, with 24 bases left in between. CDR1 is MDHEN, CDR2 SYDVKM, per germline. The length of the CDR3 is 17 residues. The CDR3 DNA sequence: TGTGCCAGCAGGACATCTTACGGCAGGGATGACGGAGAGACCCAGTACTTC. Translated: CASRTSYGRDDGETQYF.

J is TRBJ2-3 and V is TRBV5-8, with a weak D call TRBD2 (5 bases). Trimming left V 0 bases short and J 4 bases short, with 15 bases between. This CDR3 spans 16 amino acids. Germline V gene lookup returns CDR1 SGHTS and CDR2 YDEGEE. The CDR3 protein is CASSLGGLTEADTQYF. In DNA, the CDR3 is TGTGCCAGCAGCTTGGGCGGTCTTACGGAGGCAGATACGCAGTATTTT.

This clone was observed a handful of times. The chain employs TRBV6-6 and TRBJ2-7; 7 nucleotides match TRBD1. The CDR3 has 14 amino acids. From germline, CDR1 is MNHNY and CDR2 SVGAGI (reference sequence). The J segment lost 3 bases and the V segment lost 2 bases, leaving 4 bases of the junction unmatched. The CDR3: CASSYAGQDYEQYF. The CDR3 DNA follows: TGTGCCAGCAGTTACGCCGGACAGGACTACGAGCAGTACTTC.

On this clone: Other DNA sequences within the sample encode an identical CDR3. CDR3 coding DNA: TGTGCCAGCAGTTTACTCGGGGGCGATGAAAAACTGTTTTTT. Translation gives CASSLLGGDEKLFF. This chain connects TRBV27 to TRBJ1-4; weak D call: TRBD1 (6 bases). The V end lost 2 bases, the J end lost 6 bases, and 10 bases lay between the germline ends. The length of the CDR3 is 14 residues. Germline values: CDR1 MNHEY, CDR2 SMNVEV (reference sequence).

The chain joins TRBV25-1 to TRBJ2-1; tentatively, D is TRBD1 (5 bases). CDR1 is MGHDK, CDR2 SYGVNS, per germline. V shed 5 bases and J shed 8 bases, with 25 bases lying between them. The CDR3 is made up of 17 amino acids. The CDR3: CASSQASQGVRKDEQFF. The CDR3 nucleotides are TGTGCCAGCAGTCAGGCCTCTCAGGGTGTGAGGAAGGATGAGCAGTTCTTC. The whole variable domain, filled in from reference TRBV25-1 and TRBJ2-1, reads EADIYQTPRYLVIGTGKKITLECSQTMGHDKMYWYQQDPGMELHLIHYSYGVNSTEKGDLSSESTVSRIRTEHFPLTLESARPSHTSQYLCASSQASQGVRKDEQFFGPGTRLTVL.

The rearrangement links TRBV10-1 to TRBJ2-2; tentative D call: TRBD2 (6 bases). CDR3 length: 15 residues. Trimming shortened V by 6 bases and J by 1 base, and 12 bases separated the two germline ends. Looked up from germline, CDR1 is WNHNN and CDR2 is SYGVQD (reference sequence). CDR3 coding DNA: TGCGCCAGCAGCCCCATGCGGGAGAACACCGGGGAGCTGTTTTTT. Translated, it gives CASSPMRENTGELFF.

The genes are TRBV12-2 and TRBJ1-1; TRBD1 is taken as the D call from the table, unchecked against the DNA. TRBV12-2 is marked as a pseudogene. CDR3 length: 16 amino acids. The CDR3 nucleotides are TGTGCAAGTCGCTTAGCCGGGGACAGGGATAACACTGAAGCTTTCTTT. It yields the protein CASRLAGDRDNTEAFF.